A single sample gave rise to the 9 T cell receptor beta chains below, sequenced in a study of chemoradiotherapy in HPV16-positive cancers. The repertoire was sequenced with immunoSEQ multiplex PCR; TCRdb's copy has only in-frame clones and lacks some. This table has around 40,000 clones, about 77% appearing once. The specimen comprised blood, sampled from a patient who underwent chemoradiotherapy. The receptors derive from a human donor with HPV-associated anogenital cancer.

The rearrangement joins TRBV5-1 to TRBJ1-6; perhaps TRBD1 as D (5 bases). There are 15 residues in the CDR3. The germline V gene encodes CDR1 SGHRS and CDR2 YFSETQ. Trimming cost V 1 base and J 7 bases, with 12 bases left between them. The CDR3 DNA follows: TGCGCCAGCAGCTTGATTTCCCAGGGAAATTCACCCCTCCACTTT. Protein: CASSLISQGNSPLHF.

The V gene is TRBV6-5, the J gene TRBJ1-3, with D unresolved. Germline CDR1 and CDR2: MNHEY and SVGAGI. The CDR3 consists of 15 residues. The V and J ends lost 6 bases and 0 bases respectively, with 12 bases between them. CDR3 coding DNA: TGTGCCAGCAGAGATCAGTGGGACTCTGGAAACACCATATATTTT. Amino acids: CASRDQWDSGNTIYF.

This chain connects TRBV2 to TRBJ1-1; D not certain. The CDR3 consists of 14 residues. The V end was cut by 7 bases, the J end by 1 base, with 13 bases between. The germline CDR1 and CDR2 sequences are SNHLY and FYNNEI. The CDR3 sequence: CASTWRHGNTEAFF. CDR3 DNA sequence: TGTGCCAGCACCTGGCGGCACGGGAACACTGAAGCTTTCTTT. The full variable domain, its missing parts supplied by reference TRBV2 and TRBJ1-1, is EPEVTQTPSHQVTQMGQEVILRCVPISNHLYFYWYRQILGQKVEFLVSFYNNEISEKSEIFDDQFSVERPDGSNFTLKIRSTKLEDSAMYFCASTWRHGNTEAFFGQGTRLTVV.

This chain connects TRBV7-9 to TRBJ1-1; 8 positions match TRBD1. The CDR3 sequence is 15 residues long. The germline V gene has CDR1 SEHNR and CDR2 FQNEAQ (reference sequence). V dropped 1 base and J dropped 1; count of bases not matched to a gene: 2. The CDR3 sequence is CASSLEDRANTEAFF. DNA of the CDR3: TGTGCCAGCAGCTTAGAGGACAGGGCGAACACTGAAGCTTTCTTT.

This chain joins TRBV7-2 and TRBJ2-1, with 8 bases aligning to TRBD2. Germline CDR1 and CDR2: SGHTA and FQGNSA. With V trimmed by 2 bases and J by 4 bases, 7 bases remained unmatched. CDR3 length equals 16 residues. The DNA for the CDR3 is TGTGCCAGCAGCTTATGGTCTGGCGGGGGGTACAATGAGCAGTTCTTC. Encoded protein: CASSLWSGGGYNEQFF.

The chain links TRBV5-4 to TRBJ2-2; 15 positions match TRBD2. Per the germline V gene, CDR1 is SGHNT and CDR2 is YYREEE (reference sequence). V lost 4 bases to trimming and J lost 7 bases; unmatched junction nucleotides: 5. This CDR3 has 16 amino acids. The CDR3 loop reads CASSLEGLAGGGELFF. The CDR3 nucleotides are TGTGCCAGCAGCCTAGAGGGACTAGCGGGGGGCGGGGAGCTGTTTTTT.

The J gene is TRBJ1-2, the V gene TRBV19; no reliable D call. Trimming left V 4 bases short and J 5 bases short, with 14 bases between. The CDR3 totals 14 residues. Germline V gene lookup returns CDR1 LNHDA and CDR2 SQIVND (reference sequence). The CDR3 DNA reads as TGTGCCAGTAGTACGGCCCCAGGAGGATATGGCTACACCTTC. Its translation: CASSTAPGGYGYTF.

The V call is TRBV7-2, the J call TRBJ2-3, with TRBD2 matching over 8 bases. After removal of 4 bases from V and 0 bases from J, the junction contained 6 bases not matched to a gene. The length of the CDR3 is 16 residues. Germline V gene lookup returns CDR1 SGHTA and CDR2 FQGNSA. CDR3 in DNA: TGTGCCAGCAGCTCACGAAGGACTAGCAGCACAGATACGCAGTATTTT. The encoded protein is CASSSRRTSSTDTQYF.

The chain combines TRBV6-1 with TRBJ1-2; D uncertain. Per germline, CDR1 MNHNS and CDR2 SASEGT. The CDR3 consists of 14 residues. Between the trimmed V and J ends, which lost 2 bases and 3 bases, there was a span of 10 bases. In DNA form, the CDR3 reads TGTGCCAGCAGTGAAAGAGGGTCAGACTATGGCTACACCTTC. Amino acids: CASSERGSDYGYTF.